This TCR beta chain was captured in a study of blood T cell repertoires in COVID-19. Background on the study: Both acute and convalescent COVID-19 samples were obtained from the United States, Italy and Spain.

Assay used: immunoSEQ multiplex PCR; TCRdb lists only in-frame clones, some missing. This sample has about 140,000 clones, with about 86% found just once. This clone appeared a few times. Sample: peripheral blood. This clonotype was sampled from a woman in her sixties or seventies with acute or convalescent COVID-19.

CDR3 coding DNA: TGTGCCACCAGTGATCCCGGACAGGACTCCTACAATGAGCAGTTCTTC. Protein product: CATSDPGQDSYNEQFF. The rearrangement uses TRBV24-1 and TRBJ2-1, with 7 positions matching TRBD1. Germline assignment: CDR1 KGHDR and CDR2 SFDVKD. Unmatched junction bases numbered 4, after V lost 3 bases and J lost 0 bases. This CDR3 has 16 residues.